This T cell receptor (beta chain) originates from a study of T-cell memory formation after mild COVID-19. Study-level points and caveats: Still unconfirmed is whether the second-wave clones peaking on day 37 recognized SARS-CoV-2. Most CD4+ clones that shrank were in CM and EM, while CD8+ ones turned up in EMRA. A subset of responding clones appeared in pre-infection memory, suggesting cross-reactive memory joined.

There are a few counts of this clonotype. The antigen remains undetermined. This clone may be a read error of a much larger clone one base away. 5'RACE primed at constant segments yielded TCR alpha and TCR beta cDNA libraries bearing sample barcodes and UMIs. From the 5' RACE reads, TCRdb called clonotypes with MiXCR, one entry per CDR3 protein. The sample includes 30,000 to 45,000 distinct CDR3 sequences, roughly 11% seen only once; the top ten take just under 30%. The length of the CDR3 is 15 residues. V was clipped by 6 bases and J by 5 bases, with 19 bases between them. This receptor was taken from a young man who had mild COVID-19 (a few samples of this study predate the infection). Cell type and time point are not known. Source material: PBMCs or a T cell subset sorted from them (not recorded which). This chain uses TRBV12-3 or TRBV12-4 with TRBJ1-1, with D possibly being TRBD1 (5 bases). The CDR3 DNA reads TGTGCCAGCAGATTGAGTTCAGAGGGGATGACTGAAGCTTTCTTT. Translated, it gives CASRLSSEGMTEAFF.